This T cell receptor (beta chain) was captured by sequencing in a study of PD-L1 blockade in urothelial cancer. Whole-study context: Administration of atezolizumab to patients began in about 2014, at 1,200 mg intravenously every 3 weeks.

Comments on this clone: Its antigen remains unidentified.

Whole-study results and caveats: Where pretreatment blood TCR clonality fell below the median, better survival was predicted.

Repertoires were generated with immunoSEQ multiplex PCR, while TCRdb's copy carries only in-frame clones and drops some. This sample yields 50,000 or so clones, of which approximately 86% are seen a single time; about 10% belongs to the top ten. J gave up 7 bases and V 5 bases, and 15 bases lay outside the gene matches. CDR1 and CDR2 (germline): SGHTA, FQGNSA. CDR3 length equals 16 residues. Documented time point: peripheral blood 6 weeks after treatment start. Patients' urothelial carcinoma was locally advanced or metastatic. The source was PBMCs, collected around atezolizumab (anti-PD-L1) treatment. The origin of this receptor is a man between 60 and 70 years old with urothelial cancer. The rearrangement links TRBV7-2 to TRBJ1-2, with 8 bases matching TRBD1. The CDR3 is CASSLHPGQGKGGYTF. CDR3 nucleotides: TGTGCCAGCAGCCTCCACCCCGGACAGGGAAAGGGTGGCTACACCTTC.